This TCR beta chain comes out of a study of T cells in Graves' hyperthyroidism and ophthalmopathy. Overall study results and limits: Among thyroid clonotypes expanded above 0.001, most also appeared in blood. Model predictions of ophthalmopathy came a median 6.5 months before onset.

Points on this clonotype: The antigen is undetermined. Given a much more abundant clone one base away, this may be a read error.

Amplification of TCR beta CDR3 regions was performed using RNA transcripts as template. Initially, a first-round RT-PCR of the TCR CDR3 employed the HTBI primer set. TCRdb passed the multiplex PCR reads through MiXCR, listing each CDR3 protein once. The table lists some 600,000 distinct CDR3 sequences, 40% to 55% of them singletons, with 8.2% in the top ten. This TCR was sampled from a woman aged 18-29 years with Graves' hyperthyroidism. Sequenced: peripheral blood or thyroid tissue (not recorded which).

The CDR3 loop is CATSAPTGRETQYF. In nucleotides, the CDR3 is TGTGCCACCAGTGCCCCTACAGGGCGGGAGACCCAGTACTTC. The V gene is TRBV24-1, the J gene TRBJ2-5; perhaps TRBD1 as D (6 bases). The CDR3 runs to 14 residues. V was shortened by 5 bases and J by 5 bases, with 14 bases between the two germline ends. Germline V CDR1 and CDR2: KGHDR, SFDVKD.